Sequencing of this T cell receptor beta chain was carried out in a study of PD-1 blockade in classical Hodgkin lymphoma. Across the study: Every 2 weeks, patients got 3 mg/kg intravenous nivolumab.

Here immunoSEQ multiplex PCR was the method, and the copy in TCRdb shows in-frame clones only, minus some. The table records about 39,000 clones, around 78% of them present only once. Time point noted: cycle 4 day 1 (C4D1), after more than 5 weeks of nivolumab. Patients all relapsed after autologous stem cell transplantation, and there was variation in brentuximab vedotin exposure. The study's findings and limits: CD4+ TCR diversity, unlike CD8+, climbed significantly by C4D1. The authors excluded patients who started nivolumab under 1 year after ASCT.

This CDR3 has 13 amino acids. Germline lookup yields CDR1 SEHNR and CDR2 FQNEAQ (reference sequence). Trimming pared 7 bases from V and 4 bases from J, leaving 12 bases between. Only a few counts were recorded for this clone. Its antigen is still unknown. The source material was peripheral blood mononuclear cells (PBMCs), sampled before the fourth cycle of nivolumab. The TCR was taken from a human donor with classical Hodgkin lymphoma. The chain combines TRBV7-9 with TRBJ2-3, with D possibly matching TRBD2 (5 bases). The CDR3 nucleotides are TGTGCCAGCAAAACGTCCGGGGCAGATACGCAGTATTTT. This translates into CASKTSGADTQYF.